The next 22 T cell receptor beta chains were all read from a single sample in a study of T cell responses to AZD1222 COVID-19 vaccine. TCRdb's table, derived via immunoSEQ multiplex PCR, lists solely in-frame clones and lacks some. The sample consists of about 75,000 clones, approximately 89% of them appearing once. The sequenced sample was peripheral blood, obtained 28 days after the second dose of the MenACWY control vaccine. The source is an adult who received the MenACWY meningococcal vaccine as a control.

The rearrangement joins TRBV6-2 or TRBV6-3 to TRBJ2-5; D gene ambiguous. The V end was cut by 6 bases, the J end by 1 base, with 9 bases between. The length of the CDR3 is 13 residues. The germline V gene has CDR1 MNHEY and CDR2 SVGEGT. The CDR3 DNA reads as TGTGCCAGCAGCCTCCTTCCCCAAGAGACCCAGTACTTC. Its protein is CASSLLPQETQYF.

The rearrangement uses TRBV19 and TRBJ2-7; D gene unclear. The CDR3 length is 13 residues. The germline V gene encodes CDR1 LNHDA and CDR2 SQIVND (reference sequence). Trimming removed 1 base from V and 5 bases from J, with 9 bases in between. The CDR3 region is CASSIGSGDEQYF. CDR3 bases: TGTGCCAGTAGTATAGGATCGGGCGACGAGCAGTACTTC.

This clone has just one count. CDR3 nucleotides: TGTGCCCCAGGGGGGGCGGGCTCCTACGAGCAGTACTTC. It encodes CAPGGAGSYEQYF. The chain couples TRBV24-1 to TRBJ2-7; D is perhaps TRBD1 or TRBD2 (7 bases each). Germline CDR1 KGHDR, CDR2 SFDVKD. The CDR3 extends over 13 amino acids. The germline V and J ends were trimmed by 12 bases and 0 bases, with 14 bases remaining between them.

V is TRBV28 and J is TRBJ2-7, with TRBD1 as a possible D gene (6 bases). The V and J ends lost 5 bases and 1 base respectively, with 18 bases between them. Germline loops: CDR1 MDHEN, CDR2 SYDVKM. The CDR3 runs to 16 residues. The CDR3 loop is CASSPQSYRDSYEQYF. CDR3 sequence (DNA): TGTGCCAGCAGTCCTCAGAGCTACAGGGATTCCTACGAGCAGTACTTC.

This clone was observed a handful of times. The chain links TRBV6-2 or TRBV6-3 to TRBJ1-2, with 7 nucleotides matching TRBD1. The CDR3 has 14 residues. Trimming removed 6 bases from V and 4 bases from J; junction bases left unmatched: 8. Germline CDR1 is MNHEY and CDR2 is SVGEGT. This CDR3 is CASSKNWDSYGYTF. As DNA, the CDR3 is TGTGCCAGCAGCAAGAATTGGGACAGCTATGGCTACACCTTC.

This clone was detected a few times. The chain is built from TRBV6-5 and TRBJ2-3, with D tentatively TRBD1 (7 bases). The CDR3 is 16 residues long. The germline CDR1 and CDR2 sequences are MNHEY and SVGAGI. The V end was cut by 4 bases, the J end by 1 base, with 15 bases between. The CDR3 loop is CASSSPGGLRTDTQYF. The CDR3 nucleotides read TGTGCCAGCAGTTCCCCAGGGGGGCTTCGCACAGATACGCAGTATTTT.

V gene TRBV5-4 combines with J gene TRBJ2-2, with D tentatively TRBD1 or TRBD2 (6 bases each). V dropped 0 bases and J dropped 7 bases, with 13 bases sitting between them. CDR1 and CDR2 (germline): SGHNT, YYREEE (reference sequence). CDR3 size: 15 residues. In nucleotides, the CDR3 is TGTGCCAGCAGCTTGGGTCAGGGGAGGAACGGGGAGCTGTTTTTT. Protein product: CASSLGQGRNGELFF. Full variable domain (missing parts from reference TRBV5-4 and TRBJ2-2): ETGVTQSPTHLIKTRGQQVTLRCSSQSGHNTVSWYQQALGQGPQFIFQYYREEENGRGNFPPRFSGLQFPNYSSELNVNALELDDSALYLCASSLGQGRNGELFFGEGSRLTVL.

The chain couples TRBV7-9 to TRBJ2-1; D call uncertain. V was clipped by 1 base and J by 15 bases, with 13 bases between them. The germline CDR1 and CDR2 sequences are SEHNR and FQNEAQ (reference sequence). CDR3 size: 12 residues. DNA for the CDR3: TGTGCCAGCAGCTTAGTCCTCCAGAGTCCGTTCTTC. Translating it yields CASSLVLQSPFF.

The V call is TRBV28, the J call TRBJ1-4; D not certain. The CDR3 is made up of 15 amino acids. V was trimmed by 5 bases and J by 8 bases, leaving 18 bases between them. Germline values: CDR1 MDHEN, CDR2 SYDVKM. CDR3 in DNA: TGTGCCAGCAGTAGTAGCCTGCCACTATACGAAAAACTGTTTTTT. Amino acid sequence: CASSSSLPLYEKLFF.

The rearrangement uses TRBV28 and TRBJ1-1, with D possibly matching TRBD1 (5 bases). Trimming shortened V by 3 bases and J by 1 base, and 15 bases separated the two germline ends. Germline V gene lookup returns CDR1 MDHEN and CDR2 SYDVKM. This CDR3 region has 16 residues. The CDR3 DNA follows: TGTGCCAGCAGTTTGAGGCCCCCGGGGCGGAACACTGAAGCTTTCTTT. Translating it yields CASSLRPPGRNTEAFF.

This clone was observed a few times. The chain employs TRBV4-1 and TRBJ2-1; D possibly matches TRBD1 or TRBD2 (5 bases each). There are 15 residues in the CDR3. Trimming removed 1 base at V and 2 bases at J, with 9 bases between. The germline CDR1 and CDR2 sequences are MGHRA and YSYEKL. The CDR3 reads CASSQGQGPYNEQFF. For the CDR3, the DNA is TGCGCCAGCAGCCAAGGTCAGGGACCCTACAATGAGCAGTTCTTC.

The J gene is TRBJ1-3, the V gene TRBV6-2 or TRBV6-3; D gene ambiguous. CDR1 and CDR2 (germline): MNHEY, SVGEGT. Trimming cost V 6 bases and J 3 bases, with 18 bases left between them. The CDR3 runs 16 residues. The CDR3 DNA follows: TGTGCCAGCAGCTTCTACGGACCGGTAGATGGAAACACCATATATTTT. This gives the protein CASSFYGPVDGNTIYF.

The chain uses TRBV2 and TRBJ1-5; no firm D call. Germline loops: CDR1 SNHLY, CDR2 FYNNEI. V gave up 5 bases and J gave up 3 bases, with 8 bases separating them. The length of the CDR3 is 13 residues. The DNA for the CDR3 is TGTGCCAGCAGTCCGGGCCTCAATCAGCCCCAGCATTTT. As protein: CASSPGLNQPQHF.

This chain joins TRBV9 and TRBJ2-3, with 10 bases identical to TRBD2. CDR3 length: 15 amino acids. CDR1 is SGDLS, CDR2 YYNGEE, per germline. The V gene end was trimmed by 3 bases and the J gene end by 5 bases; junction bases not matched to a gene: 6. The CDR3 region is CASSGGLAGVDTQYF. CDR3 bases: TGTGCCAGCAGCGGCGGGCTAGCGGGGGTAGATACGCAGTATTTT.

The table lists this clone with a count of one. The J gene is TRBJ2-1, the V gene TRBV7-2, with D unclear. Trimming took 3 bases from V and 5 from J, leaving 11 bases between them. The CDR3 spans 14 residues. Germline V gene lookup returns CDR1 SGHTA and CDR2 FQGNSA. The CDR3 is CASSFQQWNNEQFF. In nucleotides, the CDR3 is TGTGCCAGCAGCTTTCAACAGTGGAACAATGAGCAGTTCTTC.

The chain is built from TRBV24-1 and TRBJ2-1; D may be TRBD2 (5 bases). This CDR3 is built from 13 residues. From germline, CDR1 is KGHDR and CDR2 SFDVKD. Trimming stripped 4 bases from V and 8 bases from J, with 11 bases between. The CDR3 is CATSEPSGDEQFF. The DNA for the CDR3 is TGTGCCACCAGTGAGCCCAGCGGTGATGAGCAGTTCTTC.

The chain carries TRBV3-1 (or the pseudogene TRBV3-2) and TRBJ2-7; 9 bases match TRBD2. Trimming took 0 bases from V and 7 from J; bases not matched to a gene: 7. This CDR3 comprises 15 residues. Germline V gene lookup returns CDR1 LGHDT and CDR2 YNNKEL (reference sequence). CDR3 in DNA: TGTGCCAGCAGCCAAGATGCCCTAGCGGGAAGGGAGCAGTACTTC. Its protein product is CASSQDALAGREQYF.

This clone was picked up one time. This sequence joins TRBV5-1 and TRBJ2-7; no clear D gene. Germline values: CDR1 SGHRS, CDR2 YFSETQ. This CDR3 comprises 14 residues. With 0 bases removed from V and 2 bases from J, the gap between germline ends came to 9 bases. CDR3 sequence (DNA): TGCGCCAGCAGCTTGGCAGACATGACCTACGAGCAGTACTTC. Translating gives CASSLADMTYEQYF.

This sequence joins TRBV2 and TRBJ2-1; 8 bases line up with TRBD2. Germline loops: CDR1 SNHLY, CDR2 FYNNEI. Trimming cost V 5 bases and J 2 bases; bases outside gene matches: 2. The CDR3 has 14 amino acids. Written as DNA, the CDR3 is TGTGCCAGCAGTCCCGGGGGGGCCTACAATGAGCAGTTCTTC. It translates to CASSPGGAYNEQFF.

The rearrangement joins TRBV9 to TRBJ1-2, with D unclear. CDR1 SGDLS and CDR2 YYNGEE come from the germline V gene. This CDR3 is built from 15 residues. Trimming removed 0 bases from V and 3 bases from J, with 12 bases in between. The CDR3 bases are TGTGCCAGCAGCGTAGATAAGGACTCCTACTATGGCTACACCTTC. Translating gives CASSVDKDSYYGYTF.

V usage is TRBV5-6 and J usage is TRBJ1-6; D is undetermined. Looked up from germline, CDR1 is SGHDT and CDR2 is YYEEEE. Trimming pared 0 bases from V and 4 bases from J, leaving 14 bases between. CDR3 length: 17 amino acids. CDR3 loop: CASSLAVQTSYNSPLHF. The DNA for the CDR3 is TGTGCCAGCAGCTTGGCCGTACAAACCTCTTATAATTCACCCCTCCACTTT.

The chain is built from TRBV24-1 and TRBJ2-3, with 11 bases aligning to TRBD2. The CDR3 is 17 amino acids. J gave up 2 bases and V 4 bases, and 7 bases lay outside the gene matches. The germline gives CDR1 KGHDR, CDR2 SFDVKD. The CDR3 bases are TGTGCCACCAGTGACACCGGGACTAGCGGCTACACAGATACGCAGTATTTT. It is translated as CATSDTGTSGYTDTQYF.